The TCR beta chain described here comes from a study of patients and donors after allogeneic stem cell transplantation. This clonotype was picked up many times. TCRdb re-called the RT-PCR reads with MiXCR, one entry per CDR3 protein. Of over 400,000 distinct CDR3 sequences listed, 16% were seen once; the top ten hold roughly 7%. This CDR3 spans 11 amino acids. V lost 0 bases and J 7 bases, leaving 5 bases between the germline ends. Germline CDR1 is SGHRS and CDR2 is YFSETQ. The sequence came from a human donor who was either an allogeneic HSCT recipient or a stem cell or donor lymphocyte infusion donor (not recorded which). It is not recorded whose cells these are; they may come from a transplant donor. Sequencing used blood, either unsorted or a sorted T cell fraction (not recorded which). The chain recombines TRBV5-1 with TRBJ2-7; no firm D call. CDR3 bases: TGCGCCAGCAGCTTGGAAAGGGAGCAGTACTTC. Residues: CASSLEREQYF.